One sample yielded the 26 T cell receptor beta chains listed below, sequenced in a study of blood T cell repertoires in COVID-19. The method was immunoSEQ multiplex PCR; TCRdb's version includes in-frame clones alone and lacks a portion of them. The table lists fewer than 45,000 clones, around 78% of them singletons, with 33% in the top ten. Sequencing input: peripheral blood. The receptor set was obtained from a man in his sixties with acute or convalescent COVID-19.

V and J are TRBV11-3 and TRBJ2-1, with TRBD2 identical over 10 bases. The germline CDR1 and CDR2 sequences are SGHNT and YENEEA. Trimming removed 5 bases from V and 5 bases from J; junction bases left unmatched: 6. The CDR3 has 15 residues. The CDR3, as DNA: TGTGCCAGCAGCCATCGGACTAGCGGACACAATGAGCAGTTCTTC. Translated, it gives CASSHRTSGHNEQFF.

The V call is TRBV2, the J call TRBJ1-1; D may be TRBD1 (5 bases). The germline V gene has CDR1 SNHLY and CDR2 FYNNEI. The CDR3 is 13 amino acids. Trimming removed 2 bases at V and 7 bases at J, with 11 bases between. The CDR3 sequence is CASSESPGGEAFF. CDR3 bases: TGTGCCAGCAGTGAATCCCCCGGGGGTGAAGCTTTCTTT.

The V gene is TRBV10-3, the J gene TRBJ2-3; 9 nucleotides match TRBD2. CDR1 and CDR2 from the germline V gene are ENHRY and SYGVKD. With V trimmed by 0 bases and J by 2 bases, 6 bases remained unmatched. The CDR3 contains 17 residues. In DNA form, the CDR3 reads TGTGCCATCAGTGAGTCAGGTAGCGGGAGTAACACAGATACGCAGTATTTT. Translation gives CAISESGSGSNTDTQYF.

The sample holds one count of this clone. The chain combines TRBV28 with TRBJ2-2, with D maybe TRBD1 (6 bases). Trimming cost V 5 bases and J 4 bases, with 20 bases left between them. The CDR3 spans 17 residues. CDR1 and CDR2 from the germline V gene are MDHEN and SYDVKM. The CDR3 DNA is TGTGCCAGCAGTCCAGTCATTTCCGGGACAATCACCGGGGAGCTGTTTTTT. Its translation: CASSPVISGTITGELFF.

V and J are TRBV28 and TRBJ1-5; D unresolved. Germline V lookup: CDR1 MDHEN, CDR2 SYDVKM. This CDR3 is built from 13 residues. The V and J ends lost 2 bases and 11 bases respectively, with 13 bases between them. The CDR3 DNA is TGTGCCAGCAGTTTAGAGGCTGGTAGATCCCAGCATTTT. It encodes CASSLEAGRSQHF.

This clone was counted a few times. This chain links TRBV6-6 with TRBJ2-7; TRBD1 matches at 10 bases. J gave up 5 bases and V 6 bases, and 13 bases lay outside the gene matches. CDR3 length: 16 residues. Germline V gene lookup returns CDR1 MNHNY and CDR2 SVGAGI (reference sequence). In DNA, the CDR3 is TGTGCCAGCAGACGCGATCCGGGACAGGGGTCCCACGAGCAGTACTTC. This sequence encodes CASRRDPGQGSHEQYF.

In this sample, this clone turned up a few times. Here the CDR3 reads CASSLSGTGELFF. The DNA of the CDR3 is TGTGCCAGCAGCTTATCGGGCACCGGGGAGCTGTTTTTT. The rearrangement links TRBV11-3 to TRBJ2-2; D remains unclear. The CDR3 covers 13 residues. Germline-derived CDR1 and CDR2 are SGHNT and YENEEA. V was cut by 2 bases and J by 4 bases, with 5 bases left in between.

The gene calls are TRBV5-1 and TRBJ2-2; D is unclear. With 4 bases removed from V and 1 base from J, the gap between germline ends came to 2 bases. Germline lookup yields CDR1 SGHRS and CDR2 YFSETQ. This CDR3 is 12 amino acids long. The CDR3 bases are TGCGCCAGCAGCCGGAACACCGGGGAGCTGTTTTTT. As protein: CASSRNTGELFF.

This clone was detected only once. This chain links TRBV7-9 with TRBJ2-6, with 11 bases identical to TRBD2. The J segment lost 2 bases and the V segment lost 1 base, leaving 1 base of the junction unmatched. The germline gives CDR1 SEHNR, CDR2 FQNEAQ (reference sequence). The CDR3 spans 17 residues. CDR3 DNA: TGTGCCAGCAGCTTAGTGGGACTAGCGGCTGGGGCCAACGTCCTGACTTTC. It yields the protein CASSLVGLAAGANVLTF.

The chain has TRBV4-1 and TRBJ1-5; TRBD1 aligns across 8 bases. Trimming removed 4 bases from V and 4 bases from J; junction bases left unmatched: 9. Germline V lookup: CDR1 MGHRA, CDR2 YSYEKL. The CDR3 loop spans 16 amino acids. The CDR3 DNA follows: TGCGCCAGCAGCCTAACACCGGGACAGGATAATCAGCCCCAGCATTTT. Protein: CASSLTPGQDNQPQHF.

J is TRBJ2-4 and V is TRBV6-1, with a possible D match to TRBD2 (5 bases). Trimming pared 2 bases from V and 8 bases from J, leaving 10 bases between. The CDR3 totals 13 residues. Germline loops: CDR1 MNHNS, CDR2 SASEGT. The CDR3 coding sequence is TGTGCCAGCAGTGAACTGTTGCGGGACATTCAGTACTTC. Translated: CASSELLRDIQYF.

The chain uses TRBV7-2 and TRBJ1-5, with D possibly TRBD1 on 6 matching bases. Per the germline V gene, CDR1 is SGHTA and CDR2 is FQGNSA. The CDR3 is 17 residues long. The V end lost 2 bases, the J end lost 2 bases, and 16 bases lay between the germline ends. The chain's CDR3 is CASSLLVGAGGNQPQHF. CDR3 in DNA: TGTGCCAGCAGCTTACTGGTTGGGGCAGGGGGCAATCAGCCCCAGCATTTT.

The genes are TRBV5-1 and TRBJ2-7, with TRBD2 matching 11 bases. The length of the CDR3 is 15 residues. V lost 0 bases, J lost 5 bases, and 4 bases stayed unmatched. CDR1 and CDR2 from the germline V gene are SGHRS and YFSETQ. As DNA, the CDR3 is TGCGCCAGCAGCTTGGTAGCGGGAGGGCGGAACGAGCAGTACTTC. This encodes CASSLVAGGRNEQYF.

The genes are TRBV6-5 and TRBJ1-5, with 11 nucleotides matching TRBD1. CDR3 size: 14 residues. From germline, CDR1 is MNHEY and CDR2 SVGAGI. With 7 bases clipped from V and 7 bases from J, the junction kept 6 bases outside the gene matches. CDR3 DNA sequence: TGTGCCAGCACTAGCGGACAGGGGGCCCAGCCCCAGCATTTT. Translation: CASTSGQGAQPQHF.

The chain has TRBV5-1 and TRBJ2-5; D perhaps matches TRBD2 (5 bases). Germline V CDR1 and CDR2: SGHRS, YFSETQ. This CDR3 comprises 15 residues. V was cut by 4 bases and J by 1 base, with 14 bases left in between. CDR3 DNA sequence: TGCGCCAGCAGCAGAAGGACGGGGTCCCAAGAGACCCAGTACTTC. Encoded protein: CASSRRTGSQETQYF.

There are a few counts of this clone. The rearrangement uses TRBV24-1 and TRBJ2-2; D is possibly TRBD2 (6 bases). The germline gives CDR1 KGHDR, CDR2 SFDVKD. The ends were cut back, 8 bases at V and 0 bases at J, with 12 bases in the middle. The CDR3 extends over 15 amino acids. This CDR3 reads CATTGTDPNTGELFF. CDR3 bases: TGTGCCACCACCGGGACTGACCCGAACACCGGGGAGCTGTTTTTT.

The chain combines TRBV7-9 with TRBJ2-2; D call uncertain. From germline, CDR1 is SEHNR and CDR2 FQNEAQ (reference sequence). Trimming stripped 2 bases from V and 0 bases from J, with 16 bases between. CDR3 length equals 18 residues. CDR3 nucleotides: TGTGCCAGCAGCTTATGGAGCAGCCAAAGGACGAACACCGGGGAGCTGTTTTTT. It is translated as CASSLWSSQRTNTGELFF.

The rearrangement links TRBV7-6 to TRBJ2-6; tentatively, D is TRBD2 (6 bases). This CDR3 spans 16 amino acids. The V end lost 4 bases, the J end lost 1 base, and 11 bases lay between the germline ends. Germline-derived CDR1 and CDR2 are SGHVS and FNYEAQ. CDR3 nucleotides: TGTGCCAGCAGCTCCGGACTACCGTCTGGGGCCAACGTCCTGACTTTC. It translates to CASSSGLPSGANVLTF.

The chain uses TRBV11-2 and TRBJ2-1, with D unresolved. The CDR3 extends over 13 amino acids. Trimming took 5 bases from V and 10 from J, leaving 15 bases between them. Germline V lookup: CDR1 SGHAT, CDR2 FQNNGV. CDR3 DNA: TGTGCCAGCAGCCATACTTTTTTCAGGGAGCAGTTCTTC. Protein sequence: CASSHTFFREQFF.

The chain carries TRBV19 and TRBJ1-4; TRBD1 agrees at 8 bases. The CDR3 loop spans 16 amino acids. Germline CDR1 LNHDA, CDR2 SQIVND (reference sequence). Trimming took 5 bases from V and 8 from J; bases not matched to a gene: 13. The CDR3 coding sequence is TGTGCCAGTAGTTTTATGGGTTCAGGGGGCTTGGAAAAACTGTTTTTT. Encoded protein: CASSFMGSGGLEKLFF.

The chain joins TRBV30 to TRBJ2-3, with 11 nucleotides matching TRBD1. Unmatched junction bases numbered 10, after V lost 0 bases and J lost 5 bases. The CDR3 extends over 17 amino acids. CDR1 and CDR2 from the germline V gene are GTSNPN and SVGIG (reference sequence). The CDR3 spells CAWSVRAGTGGEDTQYF. CDR3 bases: TGTGCCTGGAGTGTACGGGCGGGGACAGGGGGGGAAGATACGCAGTATTTT.

The V and J genes are TRBV6-5 and TRBJ2-3, with D tentatively TRBD1 (6 bases). This CDR3 has 15 residues. Germline V lookup: CDR1 MNHEY, CDR2 SVGAGI. V was trimmed by 5 bases and J by 0 bases, leaving 12 bases between them. The CDR3 region is CASSTGTLSTDTQYF. CDR3 in DNA: TGTGCCAGCAGTACCGGGACACTAAGCACAGATACGCAGTATTTT.

DNA for the CDR3: TGTGCCACCATGGGGGGGGCGGTCAACAATCAGCCCCAGCATTTT. This sequence encodes CATMGGAVNNQPQHF. The rearrangement links TRBV19 to TRBJ1-5; weak D call: TRBD1 (6 bases). V shed 10 bases and J shed 3 bases, with 19 bases lying between them. This CDR3 is 15 amino acids long. Per the germline V gene, CDR1 is LNHDA and CDR2 is SQIVND (reference sequence).

This clone was seen a single time. The chain is built from TRBV27 and TRBJ2-7; 9 bases match TRBD2. The V gene's germline CDR1 is MNHEY and CDR2 SMNVEV (reference sequence). Losses at the gene ends were 6 bases for V and 3 bases for J; bases not matched to a gene: 9. There are 15 residues in the CDR3. The chain's CDR3 is CASRLRLAVNYEQYF. The CDR3 DNA follows: TGTGCCAGCAGGCTAAGACTAGCGGTTAACTACGAGCAGTACTTC.

This chain links TRBV25-1 with TRBJ1-1; D not resolved. V was clipped by 8 bases and J by 1 base, with 11 bases between them. From germline, CDR1 is MGHDK and CDR2 SYGVNS. The CDR3 length is 13 residues. The chain's CDR3 is CASHLSGNTEAFF. Here the CDR3 DNA reads TGTGCCAGCCACTTGTCGGGGAACACTGAAGCTTTCTTT.

This chain connects TRBV9 to TRBJ1-5; TRBD1 matches 12 bases. Germline CDR1 is SGDLS and CDR2 is YYNGEE. J gave up 6 bases and V 4 bases, and 5 bases lay outside the gene matches. This CDR3 comprises 15 residues. The CDR3 sequence is CASSRGQGAFQPQHF. CDR3 nucleotides: TGTGCCAGCAGCAGGGGACAGGGGGCCTTTCAGCCCCAGCATTTT.